This record covers a single T cell receptor (beta chain). Time point in this sample: pretreatment peripheral blood. The data were obtained in a study of PD-L1 blockade in urothelial cancer. About the study: Researchers found blood samples held a median of approximately 150,000 T cells.

Every PCR got spiked synthetic TCR analog templates. Method: immunoSEQ multiplex PCR; TCRdb's copy keeps in-frame clones and lacks some. The sample consists of tens of thousands of clones, more than 75% of them appearing once. Germline trimming cut 1 base from V and 9 bases from J; bases unmatched to any gene: 6. The germline V gene has CDR1 SGHAT and CDR2 FQNNGV. The CDR3 has 15 residues. This sequence was found in a middle-aged man with urothelial cancer. This specimen consisted of PBMCs, obtained around atezolizumab (anti-PD-L1) treatment. The rearrangement joins TRBV11-2 to TRBJ2-5; 12 bases map to TRBD2. The CDR3 is CASSLGLAGGIAQYF. In DNA form, the CDR3 reads TGTGCCAGCAGCTTAGGCCTAGCGGGGGGGATTGCCCAGTACTTC. Filled out from reference TRBV11-2 and TRBJ2-5, the complete variable domain reads EAGVAQSPRYKIIEKRQSVAFWCNPISGHATLYWYQQILGQGPKLLIQFQNNGVVDDSQLPKDRFSAERLKGVDSTLKIQPAKLEDSAVYLCASSLGLAGGIAQYFGPGTRLLVL.